This T cell receptor beta chain was profiled in a study of control samples from healthy donors and cancer patients. The assay was immunoSEQ multiplex PCR, and TCRdb's table has in-frame clones only and misses some. The sample records 130,000 to 150,000 clones, around nine tenths being singletons. The receptor was derived from a woman in her 30s in good health. The sequencing input was blood.

CDR3: CASNQNRGDYGYTF. In nucleotides, the CDR3 is TGTGCCAGCAACCAGAACAGGGGTGACTATGGCTACACCTTC. This rearrangement joins TRBV6-5 to TRBJ1-2; 7 nucleotides line up with TRBD1. Unmatched junction bases numbered 8, after V lost 7 bases and J lost 3 bases. CDR3 length: 14 residues. Looked up from germline, CDR1 is MNHEY and CDR2 is SVGAGI.